This TCR beta chain appears in the sequencing data of a study of T cell clonality in common variable immunodeficiency. The sample holds many counts of this clone. Antigen specificity is unknown. With the read ending 3 residues before the CDR3 end, the germline J gene is used to fill in that end. Patients and controls were mostly of Caucasian heritage. The study's findings and limits: Compared with healthy controls, CVID subjects showed increased TCRbeta clonality, mostly in about a third.

Equal genomic DNA amounts from CVID and control samples were sequenced. TCRdb's copy holds only in-frame clones and misses some; the assay was immunoSEQ multiplex PCR. The specimen has about 40,000 clones, none found just once. From germline, CDR1 is ENHRY and CDR2 SYGVKD. CDR3 length equals 19 residues. Germline trimming cut 0 bases from V and 6 bases from J; bases unmatched to any gene: 10. The rearrangement links TRBV10-3 to TRBJ2-4; 14 bases match TRBD2. The receptor was isolated from a person aged 18 to 70 in good health. Sequencing input: peripheral blood mononuclear cells. The CDR3 sequence is CAISESKPGLAGAGNIQYF. CDR3 bases read: TGTGCCATCAGTGAGTCGAAACCGGGACTAGCGGGAGCAGGAAACATT.